A selection of T cell receptor beta chains follows, all from one sample in a study of PD-1 blockade in classical Hodgkin lymphoma. Clones were read by immunoSEQ multiplex PCR, and TCRdb kept only the in-frame ones, dropping some. The sample carries about 13,000 clones, 80% recorded once. Sequencing used peripheral blood mononuclear cells (PBMCs), obtained at baseline. These receptors came from a human donor with classical Hodgkin lymphoma. Both conserved end residues are part of each CDR3. Each record gives: J gene, clone size, D gene, V gene, CDR3 DNA, CDR3 protein. D genes are given only for firm matches. Clone sizes are given selectively: once, few, many, or a class where the clone is expanded.

J gene: TRBJ1-5
clone size: .
D gene: TRBD1
V gene: TRBV2
CDR3 DNA: TGTGCCAGCAGTCCGGGGACAGGGGCCCAGCATTTT
CDR3 protein: CASSPGTGAQHF

J gene: TRBJ2-1
clone size: .
D gene: TRBD2
V gene: TRBV10-3
CDR3 DNA: TGTGCCATCGGACCGGGACTAGCGGGCGGGAATGAGCAGTTCTTC
CDR3 protein: CAIGPGLAGGNEQFF

J gene: TRBJ1-5
clone size: few
D gene: .
V gene: TRBV7-2
CDR3 DNA: TGTGCCAGCAGGGAGCAAGGTGCAGGGTTTCAGCCCCAGCATTTT
CDR3 protein: CASREQGAGFQPQHF

J gene: TRBJ2-3
clone size: .
D gene: .
V gene: TRBV11-1
CDR3 DNA: TGTGCCAGCAGCTTAGTAGGGTACACAGATACGCAGTATTTT
CDR3 protein: CASSLVGYTDTQYF

J gene: TRBJ2-2
clone size: .
D gene: .
V gene: TRBV18
CDR3 DNA: TGTGCCAGCTCCTTTCGAGCGAACACCGGGGAGCTGTTTTTT
CDR3 protein: CASSFRANTGELFF

J gene: TRBJ2-3
clone size: few
D gene: TRBD2
V gene: TRBV9
CDR3 DNA: TGTGCCAGCAGCAAACCCCCAGCGGGTAGCGGGGGGATCACAGATACGCAGTATTTT
CDR3 protein: CASSKPPAGSGGITDTQYF

J gene: TRBJ2-1
clone size: .
D gene: TRBD1
V gene: TRBV10-3
CDR3 DNA: TGTGCCATCAGGGGAGCGGGACAGGGGGCGATCGGTCATCGGGAGCAGTTCTTC
CDR3 protein: CAIRGAGQGAIGHREQFF

J gene: TRBJ1-2
clone size: .
D gene: .
V gene: TRBV4-1
CDR3 DNA: TGCGCCAGCAGCCATCCGGCAGGGTTTTACTATGGCTACACCTTC
CDR3 protein: CASSHPAGFYYGYTF

J gene: TRBJ2-7
clone size: .
D gene: TRBD1
V gene: TRBV28
CDR3 DNA: TGTGCCAGCAGCTCTTCCGGGACAGGGGGCCCCTACGAGCAGTACTTC
CDR3 protein: CASSSSGTGGPYEQYF

J gene: TRBJ2-2
clone size: .
D gene: TRBD1
V gene: TRBV5-4
CDR3 DNA: TGTGCCAGCAGCCCTTCGAATCGACGGACAGGGACCGGGGAGCTGTTTTTT
CDR3 protein: CASSPSNRRTGTGELFF

J gene: TRBJ2-7
clone size: .
D gene: TRBD1
V gene: TRBV11-2
CDR3 DNA: TGTGCCAGCAGCTTAGGTGACAGGGTCGAGCAGTACTTC
CDR3 protein: CASSLGDRVEQYF

J gene: TRBJ2-3
clone size: few
D gene: .
V gene: TRBV7-8
CDR3 DNA: TGTGCCAGCAGCCGCGTCAGAGATACGCAGTATTTT
CDR3 protein: CASSRVRDTQYF

J gene: TRBJ2-7
clone size: .
D gene: .
V gene: TRBV9
CDR3 DNA: TGTGCCAGCAGCGTAGGGGGTCAGCTCTCCTACGAGCAGTACTTC
CDR3 protein: CASSVGGQLSYEQYF